One and the same sample provided the 27 T cell receptor beta chains below, sequenced in a study of blood T cell repertoires in COVID-19. The protocol was immunoSEQ multiplex PCR, while the TCRdb copy is restricted to in-frame clones and leaves out a portion. The table includes about 51,000 clones, roughly 90% detected once. Sequenced sample: peripheral blood. These TCRs come from a man in his fifties or sixties with acute or convalescent COVID-19.

The genes are TRBV9 and TRBJ2-7, with TRBD2 identical over 8 bases. The CDR3 runs 13 residues. The germline gives CDR1 SGDLS, CDR2 YYNGEE. The J segment lost 9 bases and the V segment lost 3 bases, leaving 8 bases of the junction unmatched. CDR3 sequence (DNA): TGTGCCAGCAGCGAGCGCCTGGCGGGGGGGCAGTACTTC. It is translated as CASSERLAGGQYF. The full variable domain, with the rest looked up from reference TRBV9 and TRBJ2-7, is DSGVTQTPKHLITATGQRVTLRCSPRSGDLSVYWYQQSLDQGLQFLIQYYNGEERAKGNILERFSAQQFPDLHSELNLSSLELGDSALYFCASSERLAGGQYFGPGTRLTVT.

This rearrangement joins TRBV5-1 to TRBJ1-2; TRBD1 matches at 12 bases. V lost 4 bases, J lost 6 bases, and 7 bases stayed unmatched. The germline V gene encodes CDR1 SGHRS and CDR2 YFSETQ. There are 15 residues in the CDR3. The CDR3 region has the DNA TGCGCCAGCAGCCCACCGGGACAGGGGGCTAATGGCTACACCTTC. This encodes CASSPPGQGANGYTF.

The V call is TRBV30, the J call TRBJ2-5; 7 bases are a match to TRBD2. The CDR3 is 15 residues long. Germline V lookup: CDR1 GTSNPN, CDR2 SVGIG (reference sequence). The ends lost 4 bases at V and 9 bases at J; junction bases unmatched: 17. The CDR3 sequence is CAWNLVVAGRGAQYF. The CDR3 DNA reads TGTGCCTGGAATTTGGTCGTAGCGGGCCGGGGGGCCCAGTACTTC. Full variable domain (remainder filled in from reference TRBV30 and TRBJ2-5): SQTIHQWPATLVQPVGSPLSLECTVEGTSNPNLYWYRQAAGRGLQLLFYSVGIGQISSEVPQNLSASRPQDRQFILSSKKLLLSDSGFYLCAWNLVVAGRGAQYFGPGTRLLVL.

The genes are TRBV19 and TRBJ2-2, with 7 bases identical to TRBD2. With 5 bases clipped from V and 9 bases from J, the junction kept 9 bases outside the gene matches. CDR1 and CDR2 (germline): LNHDA, SQIVND (reference sequence). The CDR3 contains 14 residues. The CDR3 reads CASSPGRGRRELFF. The CDR3 DNA reads as TGTGCCAGTAGTCCAGGGAGGGGTCGTCGGGAGCTGTTTTTT. Supplemented by reference TRBV19 and TRBJ2-2, the full variable domain reads DGGITQSPKYLFRKEGQNVTLSCEQNLNHDAMYWYRQDPGQGLRLIYYSQIVNDFQKGDIAEGYSVSREKKESFPLTVTSAQKNPTAFYLCASSPGRGRRELFFGEGSRLTVL.

This clone was recorded a few times. The CDR3 DNA reads as TGTGCTAGTGGGTCCCCAGGGGCCCCATATAATTCACCCCTCCACTTT. Amino acid sequence: CASGSPGAPYNSPLHF. This rearrangement joins TRBV12-5 to TRBJ1-6, with D maybe TRBD1 (6 bases). With 6 bases removed from V and 4 bases from J, the gap between germline ends came to 16 bases. The CDR3 has 16 amino acids. Germline CDR1 LGHNT, CDR2 FRNRAP.

In DNA, the CDR3 is TGTGCCTTTGGGGCCACCTACGAGCAGTACTTC. It codes for CAFGATYEQYF. The chain has TRBV30 and TRBJ2-7; D may be TRBD1 (5 bases). The CDR3 covers 11 residues. Trimming removed 7 bases at V and 2 bases at J, with 9 bases between. Germline CDR1 GTSNPN, CDR2 SVGIG (reference sequence).

This clone was found once. This chain links TRBV9 with TRBJ2-1, with TRBD2 matching 8 bases. With 3 bases clipped from V and 2 bases from J, the junction kept 4 bases outside the gene matches. The CDR3 totals 15 residues. Germline assignment: CDR1 SGDLS and CDR2 YYNGEE. The CDR3 reads CASSAAGAPYNEQFF. The CDR3 DNA follows: TGTGCCAGCAGCGCAGCGGGGGCCCCCTACAATGAGCAGTTCTTC.

The chain links TRBV10-1 to TRBJ1-4, with TRBD1 as a possible D gene (6 bases). The CDR3 loop spans 14 amino acids. The germline gives CDR1 WNHNN, CDR2 SYGVQD (reference sequence). The V end was cut by 3 bases, the J end by 11 bases, with 16 bases between. CDR3 sequence reads: CASSEGTSTDKLFF. The DNA of the CDR3 is TGCGCCAGCAGTGAAGGGACATCGACGGACAAACTGTTTTTT.

The V and J genes are TRBV24-1 and TRBJ1-1; D remains unclear. Germline lookup yields CDR1 KGHDR and CDR2 SFDVKD. CDR3 length: 13 amino acids. The V end lost 4 bases, the J end lost 4 bases, and 9 bases lay between the germline ends. CDR3: CATSESTGTEAFF. In DNA, the CDR3 is TGTGCCACCAGTGAGTCGACTGGCACTGAAGCTTTCTTT.

V and J are TRBV5-1 and TRBJ1-1; the D is unclear. Trimming removed 5 bases from V and 1 base from J, with 15 bases in between. The CDR3 loop spans 15 amino acids. Germline V gene data show CDR1 as SGHRS and CDR2 as YFSETQ. CDR3: CASRRLGGSNTEAFF. In DNA form, the CDR3 reads TGCGCCAGCAGGCGGCTAGGAGGATCGAACACTGAAGCTTTCTTT. Drawing the rest from reference TRBV5-1 and TRBJ1-1, the complete variable domain is KAGVTQTPRYLIKTRGQQVTLSCSPISGHRSVSWYQQTPGQGLQFLFEYFSETQRNKGNFPGRFSGRQFSNSRSEMNVSTLELGDSALYLCASRRLGGSNTEAFFGQGTRLTVV.

The chain recombines TRBV23-1 with TRBJ2-3; 7 bases map to TRBD1. TRBV23-1 is given ORF status, its function remaining uncertain. The V gene end was trimmed by 1 base and the J gene end by 3 bases; junction bases not matched to a gene: 10. This CDR3 contains 17 residues. CDR3 coding DNA: TGCGCCAGCAGTCAATTTTCGACAGGGAGAGGGACAGATACGCAGTATTTT. It codes for CASSQFSTGRGTDTQYF.

This clone was counted once. This chain uses TRBV5-1 with TRBJ2-2; D might be TRBD2 (5 bases). The length of the CDR3 is 17 residues. Germline lookup yields CDR1 SGHRS and CDR2 YFSETQ. V was trimmed by 4 bases and J by 0 bases, leaving 16 bases between them. The chain's CDR3 is CASSPLAGGANTGELFF. DNA for the CDR3: TGCGCCAGCAGCCCCCTTGCCGGAGGTGCGAACACCGGGGAGCTGTTTTTT. Full variable domain (missing parts from reference TRBV5-1 and TRBJ2-2): KAGVTQTPRYLIKTRGQQVTLSCSPISGHRSVSWYQQTPGQGLQFLFEYFSETQRNKGNFPGRFSGRQFSNSRSEMNVSTLELGDSALYLCASSPLAGGANTGELFFGEGSRLTVL.

The chain couples TRBV7-9 to TRBJ2-7; D is perhaps TRBD2 (5 bases). The CDR3 covers 14 residues. CDR1 and CDR2 (germline): SEHNR, FQNEAQ (reference sequence). Trimming pared 3 bases from V and 3 bases from J, leaving 12 bases between. The CDR3: CASSFDGVFYEQYF. In DNA, the CDR3 is TGTGCCAGCAGCTTTGACGGGGTCTTCTACGAGCAGTACTTC. Drawing the rest from reference TRBV7-9 and TRBJ2-7, the complete variable domain is DTGVSQNPRHKITKRGQNVTFRCDPISEHNRLYWYRQTLGQGPEFLTYFQNEAQLEKSRLLSDRFSAERPKGSFSTLEIQRTEQGDSAMYLCASSFDGVFYEQYFGPGTRLTVT.

The V call is TRBV10-3, the J call TRBJ2-7; D is unclear. The V and J ends lost 3 bases and 4 bases respectively, with 10 bases between them. The germline gives CDR1 ENHRY, CDR2 SYGVKD. The CDR3 spans 13 residues. The CDR3 sequence: CAISEMTRYEQYF. CDR3 coding DNA: TGTGCCATCAGTGAAATGACCAGGTACGAGCAGTACTTC.

The chain couples TRBV19 to TRBJ1-5; a weak D match, TRBD1 (6 bases). The CDR3 contains 16 residues. V gave up 5 bases and J gave up 3 bases, with 17 bases separating them. Germline V gene data show CDR1 as LNHDA and CDR2 as SQIVND (reference sequence). In DNA, the CDR3 is TGTGCCAGTAGTCCATGGCCCCGGGACACCAATCAGCCCCAGCATTTT. Its translation: CASSPWPRDTNQPQHF.

J is TRBJ2-7 and V is TRBV6-6, with TRBD1 matching over 7 bases. The CDR3 contains 13 residues. The germline V gene has CDR1 MNHNY and CDR2 SVGAGI (reference sequence). V was clipped by 6 bases and J by 5 bases; unmatched bases: 7. In DNA form, the CDR3 reads TGTGCCAGCAGCCCGACAGGGCGGAACGAGCAGTACTTC. Residues: CASSPTGRNEQYF.

V gene TRBV6-5 combines with J gene TRBJ2-2, with D possibly TRBD1 on 5 matching bases. The germline V gene encodes CDR1 MNHEY and CDR2 SVGAGI. Trimming cost V 4 bases and J 4 bases, with 13 bases left between them. This CDR3 region has 15 residues. CDR3 in amino acids: CASSFTRTTTGELFF. CDR3 nucleotides: TGTGCCAGCAGTTTTACTCGGACAACCACCGGGGAGCTGTTTTTT.

The rearrangement uses TRBV2 and TRBJ2-3; no firm D call. Deletions cut 6 bases from V and 2 bases from J, with 12 bases between. The CDR3 contains 14 residues. In germline, CDR1 is SNHLY, CDR2 FYNNEI. CDR3 coding DNA: TGTGCCAGCAGCAGGATTGCGTCCACAGATACGCAGTATTTT. Protein sequence: CASSRIASTDTQYF.

The rearrangement uses TRBV27 and TRBJ1-1; D is perhaps TRBD1 (6 bases). The V and J ends lost 10 bases and 5 bases respectively, with 17 bases between them. The CDR3 extends over 13 amino acids. Germline assignment: CDR1 MNHEY and CDR2 SMNVEV (reference sequence). CDR3 protein: CATAGRGSTEAFF. In DNA form, the CDR3 reads TGTGCCACCGCGGGCAGGGGTAGTACTGAAGCTTTCTTT.

The chain combines TRBV11-3 with TRBJ2-1, with D perhaps TRBD2 (6 bases). V was pared by 2 bases and J by 2 bases, with 10 bases between. The CDR3 is 15 residues long. The V gene's germline CDR1 is SGHNT and CDR2 YENEEA. The CDR3 sequence: CASSLFAGTYNEQFF. As DNA, the CDR3 is TGTGCCAGCAGCTTATTCGCGGGGACCTACAATGAGCAGTTCTTC. Variable domain in full (rest from reference TRBV11-3 and TRBJ2-1): EAGVVQSPRYKIIEKKQPVAFWCNPISGHNTLYWYLQNLGQGPELLIRYENEEAVDDSQLPKDRFSAERLKGVDSTLKIQPAELGDSAVYLCASSLFAGTYNEQFFGPGTRLTVL.

The rearrangement uses TRBV11-2 and TRBJ2-7, with a tentative D call TRBD1 (6 bases). The germline gives CDR1 SGHAT, CDR2 FQNNGV. The CDR3 has 14 residues. V was clipped by 2 bases and J by 3 bases, with 11 bases between them. The CDR3 is CASSLSRQVYEQYF. The DNA for the CDR3 is TGTGCCAGCAGCTTATCCCGACAGGTCTACGAGCAGTACTTC.

This clone was seen a few times. Here the CDR3 DNA reads TGTGCCAGCAGCCAAGTGGGCCTCACTGAAGCTTTCTTT. Protein product: CASSQVGLTEAFF. J is TRBJ1-1 and V is TRBV14; D gene unclear. Deletions cut 1 base from V and 4 bases from J, with 7 bases between. In germline, CDR1 is SGHDN, CDR2 FVKESK. The CDR3 extends over 13 amino acids.

This rearrangement joins TRBV4-1 to TRBJ1-3; tentative D call: TRBD1 (5 bases). The ends were cut back, 0 bases at V and 5 bases at J, with 11 bases in the middle. Germline CDR1 and CDR2: MGHRA and YSYEKL. The CDR3 has 15 amino acids. The CDR3 is CASSQEDSRRNTIYF. CDR3 nucleotides: TGCGCCAGCAGCCAAGAAGACAGTAGGCGAAACACCATATATTTT.

The V gene is TRBV24-1, the J gene TRBJ1-5; 7 bases agree with TRBD1. The CDR3 has 15 residues. Losses at the gene ends were 4 bases for V and 3 bases for J; bases not matched to a gene: 5. Germline CDR1 KGHDR, CDR2 SFDVKD. The CDR3 coding sequence is TGTGCCACCAGTGAACCCGACAGGGACAATCAGCCCCAGCATTTT. Translating gives CATSEPDRDNQPQHF.

CDR3 residues: CASSVDRGELLETQYF. CDR3 DNA: TGTGCCAGCAGCGTAGATCGGGGGGAGCTCCTGGAGACCCAGTACTTC. V is TRBV9 and J is TRBJ2-5; 7 bases are shared with TRBD2. The CDR3 is 16 residues long. J gave up 5 bases and V 0 bases, and 10 bases lay outside the gene matches. Germline loops: CDR1 SGDLS, CDR2 YYNGEE.

This chain links TRBV18 with TRBJ2-3, with TRBD2 matching 10 bases. CDR1 and CDR2 from the germline V gene are KGHSH and LQKENI. The CDR3 spans 16 residues. V lost 6 bases, J lost 6 bases, and 12 bases stayed unmatched. Written as DNA, the CDR3 is TGTGCCAGCTCGCTACTCGGGACTAGCGTGGGGGATACGCAGTATTTT. Translation gives CASSLLGTSVGDTQYF.

The chain has TRBV6-5 and TRBJ2-7, with a weak D call TRBD1 (6 bases). The CDR3 extends over 14 amino acids. The germline CDR1 and CDR2 sequences are MNHEY and SVGAGI. Trimming pared 0 bases from V and 6 bases from J, leaving 12 bases between. The CDR3: CASSYSRGGGEQYF. In DNA, the CDR3 is TGTGCCAGCAGTTACTCGAGAGGGGGTGGCGAGCAGTACTTC.